This is a list of T cell receptor beta chains from one sample in a study of early T cells in non-severe SARS-CoV-2 infection. TCRdb passed the 5' RACE reads through MiXCR, listing each CDR3 protein once. The table has 85,000 to 90,000 distinct CDR3 sequences, roughly 14% seen once. The sample comprised whole blood. The receptors were sampled from an adult who was a healthcare worker with PCR-confirmed SARS-CoV-2 infection or an uninfected control (not recorded which). CDR3s include the opening cysteine and the closing phenylalanine or tryptophan. D genes are given only for firm matches. Size values are once, few and many counts, or a class for expanded clones, and some rows have none.

j_gene: TRBJ2-1
abundance: many
d_gene: NA
v_gene: TRBV29-1
CDR3nt: TGCAGCGTGGGGACTGAATCCTACAATGAGCAGTTCTTC
CDR3aa: CSVGTESYNEQFF

j_gene: TRBJ1-3
abundance: NA
d_gene: TRBD1
v_gene: TRBV6-1
CDR3nt: TGTGCCAGCAGTGAAAGACAGGGTCCTGGAAACACCATATATTTT
CDR3aa: CASSERQGPGNTIYF

j_gene: TRBJ1-4
abundance: few
d_gene: NA
v_gene: TRBV12-3/TRBV12-4
CDR3nt: TGTGCCAGCAGCATCGGGGGACCCCAGGAAAAACTGTTTTTT
CDR3aa: CASSIGGPQEKLFF

j_gene: TRBJ2-5
abundance: few
d_gene: NA
v_gene: TRBV29-1
CDR3nt: TGCAGCGTCTCAATATCCCCGGGTAGTCTCGAGACCCAGTACTTC
CDR3aa: CSVSISPGSLETQYF

j_gene: TRBJ2-5
abundance: few
d_gene: TRBD1
v_gene: TRBV11-3
CDR3nt: TGTGCCAGCAGCTCGAGAACAGGGGGCGGGCAAGAGACCCAGTACTTC
CDR3aa: CASSSRTGGGQETQYF

j_gene: TRBJ2-7
abundance: NA
d_gene: TRBD1
v_gene: TRBV10-2
CDR3nt: TGCGCCAGCCGAGTGGACAGGTTTTACGAGCAGTACTTC
CDR3aa: CASRVDRFYEQYF

j_gene: TRBJ2-1
abundance: few
d_gene: NA
v_gene: TRBV6-5
CDR3nt: TGTGCCAGCAGTGGGGTGAATGAGCAGTTCTTC
CDR3aa: CASSGVNEQFF

j_gene: TRBJ1-5
abundance: NA
d_gene: NA
v_gene: TRBV19
CDR3nt: TGTGCCAGTAGTAACAGGGAAGGTGGCAATCAGCCCCAGCATTTT
CDR3aa: CASSNREGGNQPQHF

j_gene: TRBJ1-1
abundance: NA
d_gene: NA
v_gene: TRBV5-1
CDR3nt: TGCGCCAGCAGCTTGATGGGGTCGGGCACTGAAGCTTTCTTT
CDR3aa: CASSLMGSGTEAFF

j_gene: TRBJ2-1
abundance: many
d_gene: NA
v_gene: TRBV24-1
CDR3nt: TGTGCCACCAGTCTCGCCGGTGAGGGCCGGAATGAGCAGTTCTTC
CDR3aa: CATSLAGEGRNEQFF

j_gene: TRBJ1-1
abundance: many
d_gene: NA
v_gene: TRBV18
CDR3nt: TGTGCCAGTATCATGAACACTGAAGCTTTCTTT
CDR3aa: CASIMNTEAFF

j_gene: TRBJ2-7
abundance: NA
d_gene: TRBD1
v_gene: TRBV7-9
CDR3nt: TGTGCCAGCAGCTCGGACCGGGACAGATTCCACGAGCAGTACTTC
CDR3aa: CASSSDRDRFHEQYF

j_gene: TRBJ2-5
abundance: NA
d_gene: NA
v_gene: TRBV5-4
CDR3nt: TGTGCCAGCAGCTCCCCCTCGGAGCAAGAGACCCAGTACTTC
CDR3aa: CASSSPSEQETQYF

j_gene: TRBJ2-5
abundance: NA
d_gene: NA
v_gene: TRBV25-1
CDR3nt: TGTGCCAGCAGTGAATTCTCCTGGGGGCAAGAGACCCAGTACTTC
CDR3aa: CASSEFSWGQETQYF

j_gene: TRBJ2-3
abundance: NA
d_gene: NA
v_gene: TRBV27
CDR3nt: TGTGCCAGCAGTCTCGCCTCACCAGATACGCAGTATTTT
CDR3aa: CASSLASPDTQYF

j_gene: TRBJ2-6
abundance: NA
d_gene: NA
v_gene: TRBV29-1
CDR3nt: TGCAGCGTTGAAGAAAAGGAGTCTGGGGCCAACGTCCTGACTTTC
CDR3aa: CSVEEKESGANVLTF

j_gene: TRBJ2-5
abundance: few
d_gene: NA
v_gene: TRBV20-1
CDR3nt: TGCAGTGCCCAGGAGGGATTGGGGGCAGAGACCCAGTACTTC
CDR3aa: CSAQEGLGAETQYF

j_gene: TRBJ2-1
abundance: many
d_gene: NA
v_gene: TRBV7-9
CDR3nt: TGTGCCAGCAGCTTAGTGGAGGGGAATGAGCAGTTCTTC
CDR3aa: CASSLVEGNEQFF

j_gene: TRBJ1-5
abundance: few
d_gene: TRBD1
v_gene: TRBV27
CDR3nt: TGTGCCAGCAAAGGACAGGGACGAAGTCAGCCCCAGCATTTT
CDR3aa: CASKGQGRSQPQHF

j_gene: TRBJ1-1
abundance: few
d_gene: NA
v_gene: TRBV12-3/TRBV12-4
CDR3nt: TGTGCCAGCAGTCCCCAGGGGTGGACTGAAGCTTTCTTT
CDR3aa: CASSPQGWTEAFF

j_gene: TRBJ2-7
abundance: NA
d_gene: TRBD1
v_gene: TRBV20-1
CDR3nt: TGCAGTGCTAGAGATAGGCAGGGGGCCTCCCACGAGCAGTACTTC
CDR3aa: CSARDRQGASHEQYF

j_gene: TRBJ1-2
abundance: NA
d_gene: NA
v_gene: TRBV23-1
CDR3nt: TGCGCCAGCAGCGTACAGCGATCTAACTATGGCTACACCTTC
CDR3aa: CASSVQRSNYGYTF

j_gene: TRBJ2-1
abundance: NA
d_gene: TRBD2
v_gene: TRBV12-3/TRBV12-4
CDR3nt: TGTGCCAGCAGCAACAGTAAACTAGCGGGAGGGTACAATGAGCAGTTCTTC
CDR3aa: CASSNSKLAGGYNEQFF

j_gene: TRBJ1-2
abundance: few
d_gene: NA
v_gene: TRBV20-1
CDR3nt: TGCAGTGCGGCCAGCCAGTCTAACTATGGCTACACCTTC
CDR3aa: CSAASQSNYGYTF

j_gene: TRBJ1-4
abundance: many
d_gene: NA
v_gene: TRBV10-3
CDR3nt: TGTGCCATCAGTCAGGACGTTAATGAAAAACTGTTTTTT
CDR3aa: CAISQDVNEKLFF

j_gene: TRBJ1-4
abundance: NA
d_gene: NA
v_gene: TRBV7-2
CDR3nt: TGTGCCAGCAGCTTAGTGTATAATGAAAAACTGTTTTTT
CDR3aa: CASSLVYNEKLFF

j_gene: TRBJ2-1
abundance: few
d_gene: TRBD2
v_gene: TRBV7-9
CDR3nt: TGTGCCAGCACTGAGGGAGGGCCGGGTGAGCAGTTCTTC
CDR3aa: CASTEGGPGEQFF

j_gene: TRBJ2-1
abundance: NA
d_gene: NA
v_gene: TRBV6-5
CDR3nt: TGTGCCAGCAGGGGACGCAGCTCCTACAATGAGCAGTTCTTC
CDR3aa: CASRGRSSYNEQFF

j_gene: TRBJ2-1
abundance: NA
d_gene: TRBD2
v_gene: TRBV5-1
CDR3nt: TGCGCCAGCAGCTTGGGTAGTCTGGTTGGCGGGAGGAGCGATGAGCAGTTCTTC
CDR3aa: CASSLGSLVGGRSDEQFF

j_gene: TRBJ2-7
abundance: NA
d_gene: NA
v_gene: TRBV11-1
CDR3nt: TGTGCCAGCAGGTCGCAAGGACCTTCAAGGCGGGAGCAGTACTTC
CDR3aa: CASRSQGPSRREQYF

j_gene: TRBJ2-1
abundance: many
d_gene: NA
v_gene: TRBV6-5
CDR3nt: TGTGCCAGCAGCAACAGCCTGTCCTTCTACAATGAGCAGTTCTTC
CDR3aa: CASSNSLSFYNEQFF

j_gene: TRBJ2-1
abundance: NA
d_gene: TRBD2
v_gene: TRBV3-1
CDR3nt: TGTGCCAGCAGCGGATCGGGAGGGGGGCATGAGCAGTTCTTC
CDR3aa: CASSGSGGGHEQFF

j_gene: TRBJ2-7
abundance: NA
d_gene: NA
v_gene: TRBV28
CDR3nt: TGTGCCAGCAGCCAGGGCCTATTGGAGCAGTACTTC
CDR3aa: CASSQGLLEQYF

j_gene: TRBJ2-7
abundance: NA
d_gene: NA
v_gene: TRBV29-1
CDR3nt: TGCAGCGCCTACGGGGACACTTCCTACGAGCAGTACTTC
CDR3aa: CSAYGDTSYEQYF

j_gene: TRBJ2-4
abundance: NA
d_gene: NA
v_gene: TRBV5-1
CDR3nt: TGCGCCAGCAGCTTGGCCGGAATAGCGGCAGGGGCCCAAAACATTCAGTACTTC
CDR3aa: CASSLAGIAAGAQNIQYF

j_gene: TRBJ2-2
abundance: NA
d_gene: TRBD2
v_gene: TRBV5-1
CDR3nt: TGCGCCAGCAGCTTGGGACTAGCGGGAGATACCGGGGAGCTGTTTTTT
CDR3aa: CASSLGLAGDTGELFF

j_gene: TRBJ1-1
abundance: NA
d_gene: NA
v_gene: TRBV5-1
CDR3nt: TGCGCCAGCAGCTTGAAGGGGGAGGCTGAAGCTTTCTTT
CDR3aa: CASSLKGEAEAFF

j_gene: TRBJ2-3
abundance: few
d_gene: NA
v_gene: TRBV20-1
CDR3nt: TGCAGTGCCCCTAGCGTGTCCACAGATACGCAGTATTTT
CDR3aa: CSAPSVSTDTQYF

j_gene: TRBJ2-5
abundance: few
d_gene: NA
v_gene: TRBV28
CDR3nt: TGTGCCAGCAGTCCTACCTACAGGGAACTAGAGACCCAGTACTTC
CDR3aa: CASSPTYRELETQYF

j_gene: TRBJ2-7
abundance: NA
d_gene: NA
v_gene: TRBV11-2
CDR3nt: TGTGCCAGCAGCCGATTAGCGGCGGCCTACGAGCAGTACTTC
CDR3aa: CASSRLAAAYEQYF